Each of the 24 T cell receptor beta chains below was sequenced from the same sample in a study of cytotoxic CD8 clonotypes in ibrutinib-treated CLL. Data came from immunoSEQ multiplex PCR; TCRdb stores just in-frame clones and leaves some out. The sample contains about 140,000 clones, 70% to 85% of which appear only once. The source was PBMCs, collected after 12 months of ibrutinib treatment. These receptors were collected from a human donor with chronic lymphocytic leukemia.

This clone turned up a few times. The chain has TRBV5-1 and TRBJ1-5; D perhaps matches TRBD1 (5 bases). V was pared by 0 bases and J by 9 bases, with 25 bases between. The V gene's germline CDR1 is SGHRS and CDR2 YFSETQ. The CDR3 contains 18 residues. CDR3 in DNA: TGCGCCAGCAGCTTGGATGGCGGCGGGGGACGGGGATCATCGCCCCAGCATTTT. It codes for CASSLDGGGGRGSSPQHF.

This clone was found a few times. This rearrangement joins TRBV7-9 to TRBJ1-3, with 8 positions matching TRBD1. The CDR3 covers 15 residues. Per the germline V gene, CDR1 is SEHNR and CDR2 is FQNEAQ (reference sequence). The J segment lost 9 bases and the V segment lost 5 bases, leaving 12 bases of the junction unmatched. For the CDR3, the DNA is TGTGCCAGCAGCGGCCCGGACAGGGCCAGGGTCACCATATATTTT. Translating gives CASSGPDRARVTIYF.

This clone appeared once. CDR3 residues: CASSLVRGDTQYF. DNA of the CDR3: TGTGCCAGCAGCTTAGTGCGGGGAGATACGCAGTATTTT. The rearrangement uses TRBV7-6 and TRBJ2-3; the D gene is possibly TRBD2 (6 bases). The CDR3 extends over 13 amino acids. V lost 1 base to trimming and J lost 5 bases, with 7 bases between them. The germline V gene encodes CDR1 SGHVS and CDR2 FNYEAQ.

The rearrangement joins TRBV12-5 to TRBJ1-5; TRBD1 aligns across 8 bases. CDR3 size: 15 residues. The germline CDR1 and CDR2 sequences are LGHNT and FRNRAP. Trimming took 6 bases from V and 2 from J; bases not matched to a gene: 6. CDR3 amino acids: CASGGKDRGNQPQHF. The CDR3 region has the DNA TGTGCTAGTGGCGGGAAGGACAGGGGCAATCAGCCCCAGCATTTT.

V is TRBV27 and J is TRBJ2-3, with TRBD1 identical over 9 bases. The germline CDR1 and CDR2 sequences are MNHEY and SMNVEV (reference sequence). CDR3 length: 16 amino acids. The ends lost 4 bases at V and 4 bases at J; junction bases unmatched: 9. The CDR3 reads CASSSYTGGPPDTQYF. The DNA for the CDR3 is TGTGCCAGCAGTTCCTACACAGGGGGCCCCCCAGATACGCAGTATTTT.

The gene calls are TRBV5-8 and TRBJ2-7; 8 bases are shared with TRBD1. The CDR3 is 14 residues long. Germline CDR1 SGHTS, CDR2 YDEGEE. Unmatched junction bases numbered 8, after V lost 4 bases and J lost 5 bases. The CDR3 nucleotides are TGTGCCAGCAGCCACGTGACAGGGGTCCACGAGCAGTACTTC. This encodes CASSHVTGVHEQYF.

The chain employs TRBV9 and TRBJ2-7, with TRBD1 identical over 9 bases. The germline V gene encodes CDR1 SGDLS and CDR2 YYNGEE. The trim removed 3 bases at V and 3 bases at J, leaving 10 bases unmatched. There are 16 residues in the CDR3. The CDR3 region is CASSAGGGQGIYEQYF. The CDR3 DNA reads TGTGCCAGCAGCGCAGGGGGCGGACAGGGGATCTACGAGCAGTACTTC.

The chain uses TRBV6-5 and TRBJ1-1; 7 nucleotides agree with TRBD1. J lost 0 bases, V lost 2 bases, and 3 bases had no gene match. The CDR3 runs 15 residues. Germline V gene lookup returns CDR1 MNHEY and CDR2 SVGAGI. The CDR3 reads CASSYLTGLNTEAFF. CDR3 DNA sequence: TGTGCCAGCAGTTACCTGACAGGGCTGAACACTGAAGCTTTCTTT.

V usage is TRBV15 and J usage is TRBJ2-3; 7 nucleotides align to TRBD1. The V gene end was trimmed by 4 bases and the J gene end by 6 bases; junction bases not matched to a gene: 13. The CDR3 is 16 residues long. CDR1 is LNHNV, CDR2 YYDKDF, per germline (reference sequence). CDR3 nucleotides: TGTGCCACCAGCAAAACAGTAACAGGGGATTTGGATACGCAGTATTTT. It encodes CATSKTVTGDLDTQYF.

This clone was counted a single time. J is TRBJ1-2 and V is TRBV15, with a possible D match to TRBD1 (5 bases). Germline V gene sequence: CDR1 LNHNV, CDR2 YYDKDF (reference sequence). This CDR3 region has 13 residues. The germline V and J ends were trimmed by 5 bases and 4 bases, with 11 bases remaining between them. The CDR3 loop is CATSAGGGYGYTF. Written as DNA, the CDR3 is TGTGCCACCAGCGCCGGGGGTGGCTATGGCTACACCTTC. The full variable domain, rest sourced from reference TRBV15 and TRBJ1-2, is DAMVIQNPRYQVTQFGKPVTLSCSQTLNHNVMYWYQQKSSQAPKLLFHYYDKDFNNEADTPDNFQSRRPNTSFCFLDIRSPGLGDTAMYLCATSAGGGYGYTFGSGTRLTVV.

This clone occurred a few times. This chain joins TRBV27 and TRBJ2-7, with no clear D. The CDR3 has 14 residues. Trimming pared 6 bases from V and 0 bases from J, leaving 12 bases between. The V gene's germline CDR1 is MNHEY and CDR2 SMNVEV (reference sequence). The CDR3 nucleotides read TGTGCCAGCAGGGGCCGCCCCAGCTCCTACGAGCAGTACTTC. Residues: CASRGRPSSYEQYF.

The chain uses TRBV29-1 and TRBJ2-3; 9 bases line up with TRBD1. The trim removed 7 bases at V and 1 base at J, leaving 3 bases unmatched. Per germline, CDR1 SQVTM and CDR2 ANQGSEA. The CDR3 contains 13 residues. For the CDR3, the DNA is TGCAGCGCACAGGGGGCGGGCACAGATACGCAGTATTTT. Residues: CSAQGAGTDTQYF.

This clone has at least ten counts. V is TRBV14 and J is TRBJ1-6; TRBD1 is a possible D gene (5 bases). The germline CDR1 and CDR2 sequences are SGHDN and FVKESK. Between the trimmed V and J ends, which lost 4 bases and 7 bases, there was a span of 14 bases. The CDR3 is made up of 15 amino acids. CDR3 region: CASSLGLTENSPLHF. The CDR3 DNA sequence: TGTGCCAGCAGCCTTGGACTGACAGAGAATTCACCCCTCCACTTT.

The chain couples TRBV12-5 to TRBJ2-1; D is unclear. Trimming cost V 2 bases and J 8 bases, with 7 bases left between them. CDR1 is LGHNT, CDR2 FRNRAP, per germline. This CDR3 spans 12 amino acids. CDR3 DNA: TGTGCTAGTGGTTTGTCCATGGATGAGCAGTTCTTC. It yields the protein CASGLSMDEQFF.

The CDR3 nucleotides read TGTGCCAGCTCACCCCTCAGGACAGGGGGCGCAGAGCACCGGGAGCTGTTTTTT. Encoded protein: CASSPLRTGGAEHRELFF. The V gene is TRBV18, the J gene TRBJ2-2; 11 bases fit TRBD1. V shed 3 bases, J shed 9 bases, and the junction held 15 bases outside the gene matches. Germline V CDR1 and CDR2: KGHSH, LQKENI. This CDR3 is 18 amino acids long.

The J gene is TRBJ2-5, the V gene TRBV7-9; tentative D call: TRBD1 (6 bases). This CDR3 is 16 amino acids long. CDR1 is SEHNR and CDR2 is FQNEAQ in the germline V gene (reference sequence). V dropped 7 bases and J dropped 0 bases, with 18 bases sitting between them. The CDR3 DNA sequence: TGTGCCAGCACCCTTAGTTGGGGGCAGGACCAAGAGACCCAGTACTTC. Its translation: CASTLSWGQDQETQYF.

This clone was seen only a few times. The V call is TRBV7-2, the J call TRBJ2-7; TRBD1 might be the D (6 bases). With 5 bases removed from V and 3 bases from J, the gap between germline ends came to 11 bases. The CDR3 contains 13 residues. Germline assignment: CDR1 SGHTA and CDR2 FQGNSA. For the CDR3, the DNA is TGTGCCAGCAGCGAGGGGGTCCTCTACGAGCAGTACTTC. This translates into CASSEGVLYEQYF. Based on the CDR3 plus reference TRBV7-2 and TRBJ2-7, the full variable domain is GAGVSQSPSNKVTEKGKDVELRCDPISGHTALYWYRQSLGQGLEFLIYFQGNSAPDKSGLPSDRFSAERTGGSVSTLTIQRTQQEDSAVYLCASSEGVLYEQYFGPGTRLTVT.

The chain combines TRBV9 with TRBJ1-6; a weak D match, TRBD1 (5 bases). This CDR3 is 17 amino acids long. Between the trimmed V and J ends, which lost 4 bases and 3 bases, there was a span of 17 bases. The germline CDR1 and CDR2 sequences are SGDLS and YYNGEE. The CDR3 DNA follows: TGTGCCAGCAGCCTCAACCGACAGCCTGTCTATAATTCACCCCTCCACTTT. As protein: CASSLNRQPVYNSPLHF.

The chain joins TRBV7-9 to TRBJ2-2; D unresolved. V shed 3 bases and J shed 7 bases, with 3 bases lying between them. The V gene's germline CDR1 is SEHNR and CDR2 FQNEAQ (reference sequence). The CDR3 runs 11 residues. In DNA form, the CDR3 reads TGTGCCAGCAGCTTTCGCGGGGAGCTGTTTTTT. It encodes CASSFRGELFF.

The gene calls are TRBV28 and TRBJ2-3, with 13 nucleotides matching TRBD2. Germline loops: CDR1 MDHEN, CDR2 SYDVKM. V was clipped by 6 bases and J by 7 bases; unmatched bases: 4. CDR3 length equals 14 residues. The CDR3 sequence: CASRLAGGPYTQYF. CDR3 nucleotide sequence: TGTGCCAGCAGACTAGCGGGAGGGCCATATACGCAGTATTTT.

CDR3 sequence reads: CASSLRLWQGAAEQYF. The CDR3 DNA sequence: TGTGCCAGCAGTTTAAGGCTGTGGCAGGGGGCTGCCGAGCAGTACTTC. The chain uses TRBV28 and TRBJ2-7, with 8 positions matching TRBD1. Losses at the gene ends were 2 bases for V and 6 bases for J; bases not matched to a gene: 12. Germline loops: CDR1 MDHEN, CDR2 SYDVKM. This CDR3 region has 16 residues.

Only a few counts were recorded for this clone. CDR3 in amino acids: CATVTQPGELFF. The DNA for the CDR3 is TGTGCCACCGTGACCCAGCCCGGGGAGCTGTTTTTT. The chain couples TRBV28 to TRBJ2-2, with D unresolved. This CDR3 contains 12 residues. Germline V gene lookup returns CDR1 MDHEN and CDR2 SYDVKM. V was cut by 10 bases and J by 6 bases, with 12 bases left in between.

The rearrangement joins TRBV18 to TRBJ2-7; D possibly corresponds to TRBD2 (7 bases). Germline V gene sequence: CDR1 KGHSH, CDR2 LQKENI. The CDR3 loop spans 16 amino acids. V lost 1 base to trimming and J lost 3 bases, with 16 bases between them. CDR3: CASSPLLAGANYEQYF. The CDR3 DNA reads TGTGCCAGCTCACCACTCTTGGCGGGGGCGAACTACGAGCAGTACTTC.

The CDR3, as DNA: TGCGCCAGCAGCCGACAGGGGTTAAATGAAAAACTGTTTTTT. Translated, it gives CASSRQGLNEKLFF. The chain recombines TRBV5-1 with TRBJ1-4, with 8 bases aligning to TRBD1. V gave up 4 bases and J gave up 5 bases; unmatched junction bases: 4. The germline CDR1 and CDR2 sequences are SGHRS and YFSETQ. The CDR3 is 14 residues long. Filled out from reference TRBV5-1 and TRBJ1-4, the complete variable domain reads KAGVTQTPRYLIKTRGQQVTLSCSPISGHRSVSWYQQTPGQGLQFLFEYFSETQRNKGNFPGRFSGRQFSNSRSEMNVSTLELGDSALYLCASSRQGLNEKLFFGSGTQLSVL.